These 24 T cell receptor beta chains originate from one sample sequenced in a study of T cells after yellow fever vaccination. TCRdb used MiXCR to reprocess the 5' RACE reads, holding one entry per CDR3 protein. The sample shows around 550,000 distinct CDR3 sequences, roughly 21% of them seen only once. The specimen was PBMCs, collected 15 days after the yellow fever booster vaccination. The receptors were sampled from a man aged 30 to 39 who received the YFV17D yellow fever vaccine.

This clonotype was seen only a few times. This rearrangement joins TRBV25-1 to TRBJ2-2, with D possibly being TRBD1 or TRBD2 (5 bases each). The germline V gene encodes CDR1 MGHDK and CDR2 SYGVNS. Trimming cost V 4 bases and J 4 bases, with 10 bases left between them. The CDR3 has 14 residues. CDR3 DNA: TGTGCCAGCAGTGCCCTGAGGGGCACCGGGGAGCTGTTTTTT. It encodes CASSALRGTGELFF.

The chain links TRBV12-3 or TRBV12-4 to TRBJ2-5; no definite D call. V was trimmed by 5 bases and J by 0 bases, leaving 10 bases between them. CDR3 length: 14 amino acids. This CDR3 is CASSLRMYQETQYF. In DNA, the CDR3 is TGTGCCAGCAGTCTCCGGATGTACCAAGAGACCCAGTACTTC.

This clonotype showed up many times. This chain joins TRBV10-3 and TRBJ1-1; a possible D gene is TRBD1 (6 bases). V lost 6 bases and J 0 bases, leaving 8 bases between the germline ends. CDR1 is ENHRY, CDR2 SYGVKD, per germline. This CDR3 spans 13 amino acids. CDR3 protein: CAIRQGLNTEAFF. The CDR3 DNA reads TGTGCCATCAGACAGGGATTGAACACTGAAGCTTTCTTT.

This clonotype was observed a few times. V usage is TRBV29-1 and J usage is TRBJ2-3; 7 positions match TRBD2. With 3 bases clipped from V and 6 bases from J, the junction kept 6 bases outside the gene matches. The length of the CDR3 is 13 residues. Germline values: CDR1 SQVTM, CDR2 ANQGSEA. CDR3 region: CSVDPGLLDTQYF. DNA for the CDR3: TGCAGCGTTGACCCGGGACTATTGGATACGCAGTATTTT.

The chain is built from TRBV7-2 and TRBJ1-6, with 9 nucleotides matching TRBD1. Trimming cost V 0 bases and J 11 bases; bases outside gene matches: 5. CDR3 length equals 15 residues. Germline V gene data show CDR1 as SGHTA and CDR2 as FQGNSA. This CDR3 is CASSLAHRGLTPLHF. For the CDR3, the DNA is TGTGCCAGCAGCTTAGCACACAGGGGGCTAACACCCCTCCACTTT.

This clonotype was counted between two and nine times. The chain employs TRBV7-2 and TRBJ2-7; possible D gene TRBD2, 5 bases. Germline V gene lookup returns CDR1 SGHTA and CDR2 FQGNSA. Between the trimmed V and J ends, which lost 1 base and 6 bases, there was a span of 16 bases. This CDR3 is built from 15 residues. CDR3 sequence (DNA): TGTGCCAGCAGCTTAGTGGGCCAAGGAGGCGGCGAGCAGTACTTC. Amino acid sequence: CASSLVGQGGGEQYF.

This chain joins TRBV7-2 and TRBJ1-5, with D possibly matching TRBD1 (6 bases). The CDR3 spans 15 residues. Trimming pared 5 bases from V and 2 bases from J, leaving 13 bases between. Germline values: CDR1 SGHTA, CDR2 FQGNSA. As DNA, the CDR3 is TGTGCCAGCAGCAGAGGCAGGGGTGGCAATCAGCCCCAGCATTTT. The encoded protein is CASSRGRGGNQPQHF.

V is TRBV20-1 and J is TRBJ2-7; TRBD2 might be the D (6 bases). The CDR3 loop spans 15 amino acids. V dropped 4 bases and J dropped 2 bases, with 18 bases sitting between them. Germline V gene lookup returns CDR1 DFQATT and CDR2 SNEGSKA (reference sequence). CDR3 sequence (DNA): TGCAGTGCTATTTCCTCCGGGGGATCTCCCTACGAGCAGTACTTC. Its translation is CSAISSGGSPYEQYF.

This sequence joins TRBV29-1 and TRBJ2-1, with a possible D match to TRBD1 (5 bases). The CDR3 totals 16 residues. The V and J ends lost 3 bases and 9 bases respectively, with 24 bases between them. The V gene's germline CDR1 is SQVTM and CDR2 ANQGSEA. CDR3 in DNA: TGCAGCGTTGAGTCAGGGCTGGTCGCCGCTTGGGCTGAGCAGTTCTTC. It translates to CSVESGLVAAWAEQFF.

This clonotype was seen ten or more times. This chain connects TRBV5-1 to TRBJ2-3, with D unclear. The CDR3 extends over 14 amino acids. From germline, CDR1 is SGHRS and CDR2 YFSETQ. V lost 0 bases, J lost 4 bases, and 9 bases lay in between. The CDR3 spells CASSLVDLADTQYF. CDR3 bases: TGCGCCAGCAGCTTGGTAGACTTGGCAGATACGCAGTATTTT.

A few counts support this clonotype. The gene calls are TRBV9 and TRBJ2-1; tentatively, D is TRBD1 (5 bases). V lost 4 bases and J 2 bases, leaving 13 bases between the germline ends. Germline CDR1 reads SGDLS; CDR2 reads YYNGEE. This CDR3 spans 15 amino acids. CDR3 bases: TGTGCCAGCAGCAGGGGCGGTGGGACCTACAATGAGCAGTTCTTC. Its protein product is CASSRGGGTYNEQFF.

V and J are TRBV28 and TRBJ2-1; D gene ambiguous. CDR1 and CDR2 (germline): MDHEN, SYDVKM. The CDR3 loop spans 15 amino acids. The V and J ends lost 2 bases and 8 bases respectively, with 16 bases between them. The CDR3 DNA is TGTGCCAGCAGTTTAGACCCAACCTTCGCTCATGAGCAGTTCTTC. This gives the protein CASSLDPTFAHEQFF. Full variable domain (remainder filled in from reference TRBV28 and TRBJ2-1): DVKVTQSSRYLVKRTGEKVFLECVQDMDHENMFWYRQDPGLGLRLIYFSYDVKMKEKGDIPEGYSVSREKKERFSLILESASTNQTSMYLCASSLDPTFAHEQFFGPGTRLTVL.

V is TRBV11-2 and J is TRBJ2-5; the D gene could be TRBD1 or TRBD2 (5 bases each). The CDR3 covers 16 residues. The ends were cut back, 1 base at V and 4 bases at J, with 16 bases in the middle. The V gene's germline CDR1 is SGHAT and CDR2 FQNNGV. CDR3 sequence reads: CASSLGVAAGTETQYF. The CDR3 DNA reads TGTGCCAGCAGCTTAGGAGTCGCGGCAGGGACAGAGACCCAGTACTTC.

This clonotype was seen only a few times. The rearrangement joins TRBV5-1 to TRBJ1-1; 7 nucleotides match TRBD1. The germline gives CDR1 SGHRS, CDR2 YFSETQ. Trimming at V came to 3 bases and at J to 1 base, leaving 3 bases not matched to a gene. This CDR3 region has 14 residues. The CDR3 spells CASSWTGGNTEAFF. Written as DNA, the CDR3 is TGCGCCAGCAGCTGGACAGGCGGGAACACTGAAGCTTTCTTT.

This clonotype was seen a few times. The gene calls are TRBV14 and TRBJ2-1; the D gene could be TRBD1 or TRBD2 (5 bases each). Trimming removed 0 bases at V and 4 bases at J, with 13 bases between. The germline V gene has CDR1 SGHDN and CDR2 FVKESK. The CDR3 is 16 residues long. The DNA for the CDR3 is TGTGCCAGCAGCCAAGATTGGGGGAGCTCGTACAATGAGCAGTTCTTC. Translation: CASSQDWGSSYNEQFF. Complete variable domain (other parts from reference TRBV14 and TRBJ2-1): EAGVTQFPSHSVIEKGQTVTLRCDPISGHDNLYWYRRVMGKEIKFLLHFVKESKQDESGMPNNRFLAERTGGTYSTLKVQPAELEDSGVYFCASSQDWGSSYNEQFFGPGTRLTVL.

There are a few counts of this clonotype. The V and J genes are TRBV3-1 and TRBJ2-1, with TRBD2 matching 10 bases. The CDR3 contains 15 residues. The ends lost 4 bases at V and 5 bases at J; junction bases unmatched: 5. Germline V gene data show CDR1 as LGHDT and CDR2 as YNNKEL (reference sequence). The CDR3 loop is CASSLASGSHNEQFF. The CDR3 nucleotides read TGTGCCAGCAGCCTCGCTAGCGGGAGCCACAATGAGCAGTTCTTC.

As concerns this clonotype: This may arise from a read error, as a much more abundant clone is one base away. The chain combines TRBV5-1 with TRBJ2-2; D might be TRBD1 (6 bases). The length of the CDR3 is 15 residues. CDR1 is SGHRS and CDR2 is YFSETQ in the germline V gene. The ends were cut back, 4 bases at V and 4 bases at J, with 14 bases in the middle. The CDR3 reads CASSPGTPSTGELFF. Here the CDR3 DNA reads TGCGCCAGCAGCCCCGGGACACCGAGCACCGGGGAGCTGTTTTTT. Full variable domain (remainder filled in from reference TRBV5-1 and TRBJ2-2): KAGVTQTPRYLIKTRGQQVTLSCSPISGHRSVSWYQQTPGQGLQFLFEYFSETQRNKGNFPGRFSGRQFSNSRSEMNVSTLELGDSALYLCASSPGTPSTGELFFGEGSRLTVL.

The rearrangement links TRBV11-1 to TRBJ1-6; 9 bases match TRBD1. V was clipped by 6 bases and J by 4 bases; unmatched bases: 1. CDR1 and CDR2 from the germline V gene are SGHAT and FQDESV (reference sequence). This CDR3 is built from 14 residues. CDR3 nucleotide sequence: TGTGCCAGCAGGGACAGGGGATATAATTCACCCCTCCACTTT. It specifies CASRDRGYNSPLHF.

This clonotype was seen more than once but under ten times. This chain connects TRBV18 to TRBJ1-4, with a possible D match to TRBD1 (5 bases). V was pared by 5 bases and J by 8 bases, with 15 bases between. In germline, CDR1 is KGHSH, CDR2 LQKENI. This CDR3 region has 14 residues. The chain's CDR3 is CASSSGQGEEKLFF. The CDR3 region has the DNA TGTGCCAGCTCAAGTGGTCAGGGAGAGGAAAAACTGTTTTTT.

This clonotype was counted only a few times. The CDR3 is CSVEDRWELERPQETQYF. In DNA form, the CDR3 reads TGCAGCGTTGAAGATCGGTGGGAATTGGAGCGCCCACAAGAGACCCAGTACTTC. V gene TRBV29-1 combines with J gene TRBJ2-5; D unresolved. V was cut by 0 bases and J by 2 bases, with 22 bases left in between. Germline V gene data show CDR1 as SQVTM and CDR2 as ANQGSEA. The CDR3 is 18 amino acids.

The chain couples TRBV18 to TRBJ2-5, with D perhaps TRBD1 or TRBD2 (5 bases each). The CDR3 contains 16 residues. Trimming pared 0 bases from V and 5 bases from J, leaving 16 bases between. Per the germline V gene, CDR1 is KGHSH and CDR2 is LQKENI. As DNA, the CDR3 is TGTGCCAGCTCACCACCGCCGGGGCAGATCTACGAGACCCAGTACTTC. It is translated as CASSPPPGQIYETQYF.

V is TRBV5-1 and J is TRBJ2-3, with D tentatively TRBD1 (6 bases). Germline CDR1 reads SGHRS; CDR2 reads YFSETQ. Trimming removed 4 bases at V and 3 bases at J, with 12 bases between. The CDR3 consists of 14 residues. The CDR3 bases are TGCGCCAGCAGCCAGGGGAGTATAACAGATACGCAGTATTTT. Translated: CASSQGSITDTQYF.

This clonotype showed up just a few times. The rearrangement joins TRBV15 to TRBJ2-6; 7 bases align to TRBD1. The CDR3 has 18 residues. V lost 1 base to trimming and J lost 1 base; unmatched junction nucleotides: 7. In germline, CDR1 is LNHNV, CDR2 YYDKDF (reference sequence). The CDR3 reads CATSRAGQAISGANVLTF. The DNA of the CDR3 is TGTGCCACCAGCAGAGCAGGACAGGCGATTTCTGGGGCCAACGTCCTGACTTTC.

This clonotype was detected only once. The J gene is TRBJ2-7, the V gene TRBV20-1, with D hard to call. Trimming pared 6 bases from V and 0 bases from J, leaving 15 bases between. CDR1 and CDR2 (germline): DFQATT, SNEGSKA (reference sequence). The CDR3 sequence is 14 residues long. CDR3 in amino acids: CSAKRPGSSYEQYF. The CDR3 nucleotides read TGCAGTGCAAAGCGTCCGGGTAGCTCCTACGAGCAGTACTTC.